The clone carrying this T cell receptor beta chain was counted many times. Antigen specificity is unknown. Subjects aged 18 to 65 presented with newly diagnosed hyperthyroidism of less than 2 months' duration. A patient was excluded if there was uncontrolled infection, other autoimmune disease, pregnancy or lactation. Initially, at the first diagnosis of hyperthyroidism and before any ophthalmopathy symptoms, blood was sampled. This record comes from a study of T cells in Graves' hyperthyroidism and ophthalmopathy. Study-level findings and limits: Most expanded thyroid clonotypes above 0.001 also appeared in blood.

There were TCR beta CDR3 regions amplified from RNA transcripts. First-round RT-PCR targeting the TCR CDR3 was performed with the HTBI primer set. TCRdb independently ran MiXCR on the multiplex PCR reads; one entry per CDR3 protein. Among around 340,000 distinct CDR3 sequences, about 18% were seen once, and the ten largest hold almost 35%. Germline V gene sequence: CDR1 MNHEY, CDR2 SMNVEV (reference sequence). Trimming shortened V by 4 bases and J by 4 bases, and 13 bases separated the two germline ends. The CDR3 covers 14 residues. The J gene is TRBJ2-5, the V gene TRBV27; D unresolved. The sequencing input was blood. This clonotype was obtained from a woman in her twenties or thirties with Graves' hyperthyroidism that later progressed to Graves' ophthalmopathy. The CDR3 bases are TGTGCCAGCAGTTCACGAACTACCGCAGAGACCCAGTACTTC. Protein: CASSSRTTAETQYF.